A selection of T cell receptor beta chains follows, all from one sample in a study of T cell responses to AZD1222 COVID-19 vaccine. Sequencing used immunoSEQ multiplex PCR; TCRdb keeps in-frame clones, though not all of them. This sample has 120,000 to 150,000 clones; around 83% occur once, and the top ten carry around 5.1%. Sequencing was performed on peripheral blood, taken 28 days after the second AZD1222 dose. All receptors come from an adult who received the AZD1222 COVID-19 vaccine. Each CDR3 is given with its conserved first and last residue. A D gene is named only where the DNA matches it firmly. Not all rows give a size; the values are once, few, many and, for expanded clones, a class.

CDR3 DNA | CDR3 protein | V gene | clone size | D gene | J gene
TGTGCCAGCAGCTTAGGGAGGGTAGCTAATGAAAAACTGTTTTTT | CASSLGRVANEKLFF | TRBV7-9 | . | . | TRBJ1-4
TGTGCCAGCAGTTCCTACAGGACAGGAAAACTCTATGGCTACACCTTC | CASSSYRTGKLYGYTF | TRBV27 | . | TRBD1 | TRBJ1-2
TGTGCCATCAGTGCCGAGGGCAGGGGGAGAGGCAATCAGCCCCAGCATTTT | CAISAEGRGRGNQPQHF | TRBV10-3 | . | TRBD1 | TRBJ1-5
TGTGCCAGCTCACAACAGGGGAGGGATTCACCCCTCCACTTT | CASSQQGRDSPLHF | TRBV18 | once | TRBD1 | TRBJ1-6
TGTGCCTGGGGTCCCCCGAGACAGGGGTTTTCGGCGGGCTACACCTTC | CAWGPPRQGFSAGYTF | TRBV30 | . | TRBD1 | TRBJ1-2
TGTGCCAGCATCCCTGGGTCCGAGAACAAAGCTTTCTTT | CASIPGSENKAFF | TRBV7-9 | . | . | TRBJ1-1
TGTGCCAGCAGTTACCAACAGGGGCCCGGGGAGCTGTTTTTT | CASSYQQGPGELFF | TRBV6-5 | few | TRBD1 | TRBJ2-2
TGTGCCATCAGTGATAGGTTGGCGGCGGCAGATACGCAGTATTTT | CAISDRLAAADTQYF | TRBV10-3 | . | . | TRBJ2-3
TGTGCCAGCAGTTACTGGACTAGCCCAGATACGCAGTATTTT | CASSYWTSPDTQYF | TRBV6-5 | . | TRBD2 | TRBJ2-3
TGTGCCTGGAGGGCCAGACCTAACTATGGCTACACCTTC | CAWRARPNYGYTF | TRBV30 | . | . | TRBJ1-2
TGTGCCAGTAGTATTTTGGTGGGGAGGGTAAATTACACTGAAGCTTTCTTT | CASSILVGRVNYTEAFF | TRBV19 | . | . | TRBJ1-1
TGTGCCAGCAGCTTGGGGGACAGGGAGGCCGGGGAGCTGTTTTTT | CASSLGDREAGELFF | TRBV7-9 | . | TRBD1 | TRBJ2-2
TGTGCCAGCAGTCATAGCGGCTCCTACGAGCAGTACTTC | CASSHSGSYEQYF | TRBV27 | . | . | TRBJ2-7
TGTGCCAGCAGCGGGACAGGAGTGGAAAAACTGTTTTTT | CASSGTGVEKLFF | TRBV7-9 | few | TRBD1 | TRBJ1-4
TGTGCCAGCAACCCGGGACAGGGGGGCTATGGCTACACCTTC | CASNPGQGGYGYTF | TRBV2 | once | TRBD1 | TRBJ1-2
TGCGCCAGTCACCTCACGGGGGGAGCCTACAATGAGCAGTTCTTC | CASHLTGGAYNEQFF | TRBV5-1 | . | TRBD2 | TRBJ2-1
TGTGCCAGCAGCCCCCAAACGGAGGGGGTAAGCTACACCTTC | CASSPQTEGVSYTF | TRBV3-1/TRBV3-2 | few | . | TRBJ1-2
TGTGCCAGCAGCTTCGGGGACAGGAGCTCTGGAAACACCATATATTTT | CASSFGDRSSGNTIYF | TRBV11-2 | . | TRBD1 | TRBJ1-3
TGCGCCAGCACCCTATTACCTAGAAATTTCGATGAGCAGTTCTTC | CASTLLPRNFDEQFF | TRBV5-1 | . | . | TRBJ2-1
TGTGCCAGCAGCCAATTAGGGGACCTCGCAGATACGCAGTATTTT | CASSQLGDLADTQYF | TRBV3-1/TRBV3-2 | . | . | TRBJ2-3
TGCGCCAGCAGCCAAGGGCAGGGTCGCGTAAACTACGAGCAGTACTTC | CASSQGQGRVNYEQYF | TRBV4-1 | . | . | TRBJ2-7
TGTGCCAGCAGGAGACTAGCGGGGGGAGATACGCAGTATTTT | CASRRLAGGDTQYF | TRBV2 | . | TRBD2 | TRBJ2-3
TGTGCCAGCAGCGCCGGGACTAGCCTTACTTACGAGCAGTACTTC | CASSAGTSLTYEQYF | TRBV9 | . | TRBD2 | TRBJ2-7
TGTGCCAGCAGGGAAGCGAAGGGGGTCACAGATACGCAGTATTTT | CASREAKGVTDTQYF | TRBV2 | . | . | TRBJ2-3
TGTGCCAGCTCACCATCGGCCGCTGGCGACACCATATATTTT | CASSPSAAGDTIYF | TRBV18 | . | . | TRBJ1-3
TGTGCTAGTGGAATACTAGCGGGAGGAGGAAACATTCAGTACTTC | CASGILAGGGNIQYF | TRBV12-5 | once | TRBD2 | TRBJ2-4
TGTGCCAGTAGTATAATGGGGCCAGGGGCACCCCTCCACTTT | CASSIMGPGAPLHF | TRBV19 | once | . | TRBJ1-6
TGTGCCAGTAGTACATCCCAGGGGGGTCGGACTAATGAAAAACTGTTTTTT | CASSTSQGGRTNEKLFF | TRBV19 | . | TRBD1 | TRBJ1-4
TGTGCCAGCAGTCCTCCGGGGGACCAGCCCCAGCATTTT | CASSPPGDQPQHF | TRBV6-5 | few | . | TRBJ1-5
TGTGCCAGCAGTTCAGGACAGGCCTTCTATGGCTACACCTTC | CASSSGQAFYGYTF | TRBV7-9 | . | TRBD1 | TRBJ1-2
TGTGCCAGCAGGACTGGGACGACAGGGGGAAACACCATATATTTT | CASRTGTTGGNTIYF | TRBV27 | . | TRBD1 | TRBJ1-3
TGTGCCAGCTCGAGGGGGGGCGAGCAGTACTTC | CASSRGGEQYF | TRBV12-3/TRBV12-4 | . | . | TRBJ2-7
TGCAGCGTTGCTTGGCAGGGAGCTGAAAAACTGTTTTTT | CSVAWQGAEKLFF | TRBV29-1 | . | . | TRBJ1-4
TGTGCCAGTAGTATCAAGGGGCTGGGGGAGCTGTTTTTT | CASSIKGLGELFF | TRBV19 | . | . | TRBJ2-2
TGTGCCAGCTCCCCTAGCTCTGGAAACACCATATATTTT | CASSPSSGNTIYF | TRBV5-4 | . | . | TRBJ1-3
TGTGCCAGCAGGCCAGGATTTTCCTATAATTCACCCCTCCACTTT | CASRPGFSYNSPLHF | TRBV2 | . | . | TRBJ1-6
TGTGCCAGCAGGAGGACTAGCGGGAGTTTGAGAAATGAGCAGTTCTTC | CASRRTSGSLRNEQFF | TRBV2 | . | TRBD2 | TRBJ2-1
TGTGCCAGCAGTTACAACGGGGCCAATGAGCAGTTCTTC | CASSYNGANEQFF | TRBV6-5 | . | . | TRBJ2-1
TGTGCCTGGTGGCCCCTGCGGCTCATGAACACTGAAGCTTTCTTT | CAWWPLRLMNTEAFF | TRBV30 | . | . | TRBJ1-1
TGTGCCAGCAGCTCTCAGGGCCCGGGGGGCTACACCTTC | CASSSQGPGGYTF | TRBV13 | . | . | TRBJ1-2
TGTGCCAGCAGCCAAGATAGTCAGTCGGCTTTTAATAGGCGCGCAGATACGCAGTATTTT | CASSQDSQSAFNRRADTQYF | TRBV3-1/TRBV3-2 | . | . | TRBJ2-3
TGCAGCGTTGAAGTGGGATTGTATGGCTACACCTTC | CSVEVGLYGYTF | TRBV29-1 | . | . | TRBJ1-2
TGTGCCAGCAGCTTATGGGGGGGGGAACTCCTAGGGTCCTACGAGCAGTACTTC | CASSLWGGELLGSYEQYF | TRBV7-2 | . | TRBD2 | TRBJ2-7
TGTGCCAGCAGCTTCCAGGGGAATCAGCCCCAGCATTTT | CASSFQGNQPQHF | TRBV6-2/TRBV6-3 | . | . | TRBJ1-5
TGTGCCAGCAGCATGTTTACCGGGACAGCAACTGGTGAAGCTTTCTTT | CASSMFTGTATGEAFF | TRBV9 | . | TRBD1 | TRBJ1-1
TGCGCCAGCAGTGGAAGACCAAGGGGGGGGCGGTTGAACACTGAAGCTTTCTTT | CASSGRPRGGRLNTEAFF | TRBV10-2 | . | . | TRBJ1-1
TGTGCCAGCAGTCGGGTGGCGACAGGGGGCCAAAAACTGTTTTTT | CASSRVATGGQKLFF | TRBV28 | . | TRBD1 | TRBJ1-4
TGTGCCAGCTTAAGACAGGGTGTTCAGCCCCAGCATTTT | CASLRQGVQPQHF | TRBV28 | . | TRBD1 | TRBJ1-5
TGTGCCAGCTCACCGCAGCCAAACACTGAAGCTTTCTTT | CASSPQPNTEAFF | TRBV18 | . | . | TRBJ1-1
TGTGCCAGCAGCTTAGCGGAAGGCCACACCGGGGAGCTGTTTTTT | CASSLAEGHTGELFF | TRBV7-9 | . | . | TRBJ2-2
TGTGCCAGCAGCTCCCTTTGGGGGAGTAATGAAAAACTGTTTTTT | CASSSLWGSNEKLFF | TRBV3-1/TRBV3-2 | . | . | TRBJ1-4
TGTGCCAGCAGCCGTGGTCGGTCCGATGAGCAGTTCTTC | CASSRGRSDEQFF | TRBV12-3/TRBV12-4 | . | . | TRBJ2-1
TGTGCCAGCAGCCCGCCGGGACAGAGCTCCTACAATGAGCAGTTCTTC | CASSPPGQSSYNEQFF | TRBV7-9 | . | TRBD1 | TRBJ2-1
TGTGCCAGCAGCGGCGGATGGGGGGTAGGGAACACTGAAGCTTTCTTT | CASSGGWGVGNTEAFF | TRBV5-4 | . | . | TRBJ1-1